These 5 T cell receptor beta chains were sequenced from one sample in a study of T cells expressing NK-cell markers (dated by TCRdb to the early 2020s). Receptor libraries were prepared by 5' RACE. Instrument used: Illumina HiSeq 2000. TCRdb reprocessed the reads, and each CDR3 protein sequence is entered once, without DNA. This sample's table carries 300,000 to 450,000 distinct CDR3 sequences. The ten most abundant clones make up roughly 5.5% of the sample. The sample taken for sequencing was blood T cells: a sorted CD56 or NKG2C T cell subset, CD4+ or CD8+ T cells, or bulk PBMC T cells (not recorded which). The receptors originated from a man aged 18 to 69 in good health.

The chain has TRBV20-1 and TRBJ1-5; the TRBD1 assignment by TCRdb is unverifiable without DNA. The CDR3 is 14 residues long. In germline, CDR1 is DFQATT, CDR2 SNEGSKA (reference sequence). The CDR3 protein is CSANAGAWNQPQHF.

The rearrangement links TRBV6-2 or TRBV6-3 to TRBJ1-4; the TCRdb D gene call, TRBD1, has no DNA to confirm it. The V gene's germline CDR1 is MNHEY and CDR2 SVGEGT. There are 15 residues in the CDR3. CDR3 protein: CASSRRQTTNEKLFF.

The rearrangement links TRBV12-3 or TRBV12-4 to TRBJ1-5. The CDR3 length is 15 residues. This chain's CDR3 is CASSYSLRSNQPQHF.

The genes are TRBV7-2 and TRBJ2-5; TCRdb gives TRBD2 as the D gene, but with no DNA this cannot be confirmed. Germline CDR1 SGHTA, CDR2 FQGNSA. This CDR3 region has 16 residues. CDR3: CASSPTVLAGVETQYF.

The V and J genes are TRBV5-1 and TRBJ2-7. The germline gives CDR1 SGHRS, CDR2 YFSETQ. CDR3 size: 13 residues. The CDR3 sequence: CASSASWGNEQYF.